This T cell receptor (beta chain) was sequenced in a study of shared clonotypes between healthy human individuals. Libraries were prepared by immunoSEQ multiplex PCR; TCRdb keeps only in-frame clonotypes and omits some of them. The sample has 500,000 to 650,000 clones; around 77% are singletons. The CDR3 has 15 amino acids. V lost 5 bases, J lost 4 bases, and 5 bases stayed unmatched. Germline CDR1 reads SGHTA; CDR2 reads FQGTGA. The rearrangement links TRBV7-3 to TRBJ2-3, with TRBD2 identical over 11 bases. Source material: PBMCs. The origin of this receptor is a woman aged 40 to 55 in good health. Some clones in this sample may be carry-over from other donors' samples. The CDR3 region has the DNA TGTGCCAGCAGCCCACTAGCGGGAGCGCCAGATACGCAGTATTTT. Residues: CASSPLAGAPDTQYF.